One sample yielded the 5 T cell receptor beta chains listed below, sequenced in a study of cytomegalovirus exposure and HLA in healthy donors. Researchers ran the PCR with 60 Vbeta and 13 Jbeta primers. Produced via immunoSEQ multiplex PCR; TCRdb's table is partial and in-frame only. The repertoire shows tens of thousands of clones; the top ten hold 2.5% to 3%. Sequences were obtained from PBMCs. These receptors all stem from a man aged 40-55 years in good health and CMV-seronegative.

The gene calls are TRBV19 and TRBJ2-7; 7 bases are shared with TRBD1. With V trimmed by 5 bases and J by 2 bases, 12 bases remained unmatched. Germline V CDR1 and CDR2: LNHDA, SQIVND (reference sequence). The CDR3 is 16 residues long. The CDR3 loop is CASSPTSADRTYEQYF. As DNA, the CDR3 is TGTGCCAGTAGTCCCACATCGGCGGACAGGACCTACGAGCAGTACTTC.

The chain uses TRBV27 and TRBJ1-5, with 9 bases that match TRBD1. Trimming cost V 5 bases and J 5 bases; bases outside gene matches: 16. Germline V gives CDR1 MNHEY, CDR2 SMNVEV (reference sequence). This CDR3 region has 18 residues. The CDR3 nucleotides are TGTGCCAGCAGTCCATTATACGTTTCGGGACAGGGTGATCAGCCCCAGCATTTT. This encodes CASSPLYVSGQGDQPQHF.

Comment on this clone: Other DNA sequences in the sample encode the same CDR3. The chain links TRBV9 to TRBJ2-3; TRBD2 might be the D (7 bases). Trimming left V 1 base short and J 3 bases short, with 12 bases between. The CDR3 runs 15 residues. The germline V gene has CDR1 SGDLS and CDR2 YYNGEE. CDR3 nucleotides: TGTGCCAGCAGCGTAAGGGGGGGTGGTACAGATACGCAGTATTTT. It translates to CASSVRGGGTDTQYF.

This chain connects TRBV11-3 to TRBJ1-5, with TRBD1 matching over 7 bases. The CDR3 spans 19 residues. The germline CDR1 and CDR2 sequences are SGHNT and YENEEA. Trimming cost V 4 bases and J 1 base; bases outside gene matches: 16. CDR3 bases: TGTGCCAGCAGCTCCATCATCCCACAGGGGACTAGGAGCAATCAGCCCCAGCATTTT. Protein sequence: CASSSIIPQGTRSNQPQHF. Looking up the rest from reference TRBV11-3 and TRBJ1-5 gives the full variable domain: EAGVVQSPRYKIIEKKQPVAFWCNPISGHNTLYWYLQNLGQGPELLIRYENEEAVDDSQLPKDRFSAERLKGVDSTLKIQPAELGDSAVYLCASSSIIPQGTRSNQPQHFGDGTRLSIL.

The rearrangement joins TRBV5-1 to TRBJ1-4; a weak D match, TRBD1 (6 bases). V lost 4 bases and J lost 7, with 20 bases in between. This CDR3 spans 16 amino acids. Germline-derived CDR1 and CDR2 are SGHRS and YFSETQ. The chain's CDR3 is CASSMGNHRDSEKLFF. CDR3 bases: TGCGCCAGCAGCATGGGCAACCACAGGGATAGTGAAAAACTGTTTTTT.